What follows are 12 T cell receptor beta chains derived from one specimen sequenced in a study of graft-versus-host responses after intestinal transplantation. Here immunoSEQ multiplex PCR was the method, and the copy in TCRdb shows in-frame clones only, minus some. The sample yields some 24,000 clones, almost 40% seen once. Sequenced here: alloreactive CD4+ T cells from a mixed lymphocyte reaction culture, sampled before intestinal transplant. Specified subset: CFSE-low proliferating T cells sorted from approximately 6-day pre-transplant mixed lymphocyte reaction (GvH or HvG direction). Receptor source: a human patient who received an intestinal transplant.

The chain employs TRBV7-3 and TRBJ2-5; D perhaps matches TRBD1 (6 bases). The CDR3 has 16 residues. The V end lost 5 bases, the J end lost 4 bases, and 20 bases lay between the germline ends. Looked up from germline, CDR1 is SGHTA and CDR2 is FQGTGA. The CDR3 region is CASSPRGYEVGETQYF. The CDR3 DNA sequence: TGTGCCAGCAGCCCTAGGGGGTACGAGGTGGGAGAGACCCAGTACTTC.

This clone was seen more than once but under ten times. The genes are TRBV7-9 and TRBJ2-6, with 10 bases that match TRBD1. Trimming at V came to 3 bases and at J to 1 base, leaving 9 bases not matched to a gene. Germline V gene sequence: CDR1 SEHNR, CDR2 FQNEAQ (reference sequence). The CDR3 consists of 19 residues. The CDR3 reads CASSFPGQGGPSGANVLTF. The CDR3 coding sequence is TGTGCCAGCAGCTTCCCAGGACAGGGGGGTCCATCTGGGGCCAACGTCCTGACTTTC.

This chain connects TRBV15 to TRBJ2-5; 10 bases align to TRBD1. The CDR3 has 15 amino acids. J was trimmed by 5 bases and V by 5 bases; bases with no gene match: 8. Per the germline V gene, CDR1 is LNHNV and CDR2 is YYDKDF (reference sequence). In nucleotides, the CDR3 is TGTGCCACCAGCGTGCGGACAGGGGGAATCGAGACCCAGTACTTC. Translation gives CATSVRTGGIETQYF.

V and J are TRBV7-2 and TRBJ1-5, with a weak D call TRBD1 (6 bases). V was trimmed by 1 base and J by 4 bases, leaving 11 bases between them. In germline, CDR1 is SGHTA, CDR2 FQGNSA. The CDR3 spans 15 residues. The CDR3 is CASSLGDRLNQPQHF. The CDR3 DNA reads TGTGCCAGCAGCTTAGGCGACAGGCTAAATCAGCCCCAGCATTTT.

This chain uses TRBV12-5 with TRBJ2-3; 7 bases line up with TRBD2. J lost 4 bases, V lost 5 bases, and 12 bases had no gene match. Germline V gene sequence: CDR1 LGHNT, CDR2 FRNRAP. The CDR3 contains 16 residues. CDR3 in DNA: TGTGCTAGTGGTCCGAAGCGGGGATACACGGCAGATACGCAGTATTTT. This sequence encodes CASGPKRGYTADTQYF.

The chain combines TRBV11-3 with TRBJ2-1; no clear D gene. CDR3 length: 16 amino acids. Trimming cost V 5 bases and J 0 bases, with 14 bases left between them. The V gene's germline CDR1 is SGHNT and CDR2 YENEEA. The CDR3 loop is CASSPEVFSSYNEQFF. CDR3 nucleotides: TGTGCCAGCAGCCCCGAAGTTTTTAGCTCCTACAATGAGCAGTTCTTC.

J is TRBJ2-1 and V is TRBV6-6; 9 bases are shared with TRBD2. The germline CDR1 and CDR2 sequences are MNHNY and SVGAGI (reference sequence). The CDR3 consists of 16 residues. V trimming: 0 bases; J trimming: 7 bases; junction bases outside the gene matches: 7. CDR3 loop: CASSYSGREGKNEQFF. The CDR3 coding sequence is TGTGCCAGCAGTTACTCGGGGCGGGAGGGCAAAAATGAGCAGTTCTTC.

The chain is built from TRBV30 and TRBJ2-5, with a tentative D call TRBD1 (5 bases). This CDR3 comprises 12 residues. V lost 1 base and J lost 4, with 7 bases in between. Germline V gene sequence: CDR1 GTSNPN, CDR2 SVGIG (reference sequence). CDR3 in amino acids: CAWSGTSETQYF. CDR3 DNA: TGTGCCTGGAGTGGGACATCAGAGACCCAGTACTTC.

The CDR3, as DNA: TGTGCCAGCAGTGTTGGGCTTCCAAATTCACCCCTCCACTTT. Its protein is CASSVGLPNSPLHF. The V gene is TRBV2, the J gene TRBJ1-6, with no clear D. The V end was cut by 4 bases, the J end by 7 bases, with 11 bases between. Germline-derived CDR1 and CDR2 are SNHLY and FYNNEI. CDR3 size: 14 residues. Variable domain in full (rest from reference TRBV2 and TRBJ1-6): EPEVTQTPSHQVTQMGQEVILRCVPISNHLYFYWYRQILGQKVEFLVSFYNNEISEKSEIFDDQFSVERPDGSNFTLKIRSTKLEDSAMYFCASSVGLPNSPLHFGNGTRLTVT.

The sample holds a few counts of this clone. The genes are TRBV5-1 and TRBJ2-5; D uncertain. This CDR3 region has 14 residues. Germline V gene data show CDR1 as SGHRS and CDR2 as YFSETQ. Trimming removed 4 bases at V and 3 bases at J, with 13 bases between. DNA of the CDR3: TGCGCCAGCAGCCCCCTTGTGGCGGAAGAGACCCAGTACTTC. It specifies CASSPLVAEETQYF. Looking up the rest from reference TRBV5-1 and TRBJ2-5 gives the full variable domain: KAGVTQTPRYLIKTRGQQVTLSCSPISGHRSVSWYQQTPGQGLQFLFEYFSETQRNKGNFPGRFSGRQFSNSRSEMNVSTLELGDSALYLCASSPLVAEETQYFGPGTRLLVL.

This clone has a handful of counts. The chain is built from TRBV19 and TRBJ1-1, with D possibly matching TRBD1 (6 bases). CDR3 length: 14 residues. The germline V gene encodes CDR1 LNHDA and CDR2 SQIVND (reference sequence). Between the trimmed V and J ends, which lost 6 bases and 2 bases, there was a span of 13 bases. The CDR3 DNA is TGTGCCAGTAGCTCTGGACAGTCCAACACTGAAGCTTTCTTT. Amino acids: CASSSGQSNTEAFF.

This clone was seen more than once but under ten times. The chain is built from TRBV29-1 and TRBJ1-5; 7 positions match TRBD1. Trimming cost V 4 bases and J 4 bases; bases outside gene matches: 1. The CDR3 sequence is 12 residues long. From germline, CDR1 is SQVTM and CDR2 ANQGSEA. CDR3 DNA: TGCAGCGTTGTACAGGGGAATCAGCCCCAGCATTTT. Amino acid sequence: CSVVQGNQPQHF.